The 2 T cell receptor beta chains below all came from one sample that was sequenced in a study of spatial heterogeneity in lung cancer (dated by TCRdb to between 2018 and 2021). The library was made by 5' RACE. These reads were obtained on a NextSeq 500. TCRdb's own reprocessing of the public reads used fastp at Q25 and MiXCR and kept productive beta chains. Each record represents a unique CDR3 protein, reported with the most common genes and DNA among its rows. Here the sample has about 85,000 distinct CDR3 sequences; 15% to 20% occur a single time. The top ten clonotypes cover about 6.8% of the sample. The time point label, as the study defines it: sample taken at primary tumor resection. TCR sequencing used whole RNA extracted from tumor and nontumor lung tissue, or from cryopreserved PBMC samples, without cell sorting. Sequenced here: PBMCs, sampled at surgery. The receptors shown here come from a male donor with early-stage non-small cell lung cancer.

The chain is built from TRBV4-3 and TRBJ2-7; unclear D gene. Germline CDR1 is LGHNA and CDR2 is YSLEER. Trimming stripped 0 bases from V and 3 bases from J, with 12 bases between. The CDR3 runs to 15 residues. CDR3 region: CASSQDRRNSYEQYF. CDR3 DNA sequence: TGCGCCAGCAGCCAAGATCGTAGGAACAGCTACGAGCAGTACTTC.

This clonotype was observed many times. The V gene is TRBV6-1, the J gene TRBJ2-3; the match to TRBD2 covers 9 bases. The CDR3 runs 15 residues. Per the germline V gene, CDR1 is MNHNS and CDR2 is SASEGT. The trim removed 6 bases at V and 6 bases at J, leaving 10 bases unmatched. This CDR3 is CASSLSSGIRDTQYF. CDR3 nucleotide sequence: TGTGCCAGCAGCCTTTCTAGCGGGATAAGGGATACGCAGTATTTT.